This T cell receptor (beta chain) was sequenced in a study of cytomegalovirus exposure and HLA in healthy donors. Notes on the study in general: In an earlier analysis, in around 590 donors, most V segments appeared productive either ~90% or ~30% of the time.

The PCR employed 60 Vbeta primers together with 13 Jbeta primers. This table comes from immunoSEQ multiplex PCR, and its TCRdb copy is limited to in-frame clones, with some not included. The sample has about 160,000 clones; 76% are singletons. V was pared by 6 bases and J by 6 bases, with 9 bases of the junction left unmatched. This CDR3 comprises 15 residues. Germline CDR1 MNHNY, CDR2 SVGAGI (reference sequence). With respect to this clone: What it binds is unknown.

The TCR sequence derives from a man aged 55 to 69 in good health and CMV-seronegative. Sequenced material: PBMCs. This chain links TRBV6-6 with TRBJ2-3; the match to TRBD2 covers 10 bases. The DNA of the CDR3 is TGTGCCAGCAGCCCCCTAGCGGGAGTAGGGGATACGCAGTATTTT. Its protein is CASSPLAGVGDTQYF.